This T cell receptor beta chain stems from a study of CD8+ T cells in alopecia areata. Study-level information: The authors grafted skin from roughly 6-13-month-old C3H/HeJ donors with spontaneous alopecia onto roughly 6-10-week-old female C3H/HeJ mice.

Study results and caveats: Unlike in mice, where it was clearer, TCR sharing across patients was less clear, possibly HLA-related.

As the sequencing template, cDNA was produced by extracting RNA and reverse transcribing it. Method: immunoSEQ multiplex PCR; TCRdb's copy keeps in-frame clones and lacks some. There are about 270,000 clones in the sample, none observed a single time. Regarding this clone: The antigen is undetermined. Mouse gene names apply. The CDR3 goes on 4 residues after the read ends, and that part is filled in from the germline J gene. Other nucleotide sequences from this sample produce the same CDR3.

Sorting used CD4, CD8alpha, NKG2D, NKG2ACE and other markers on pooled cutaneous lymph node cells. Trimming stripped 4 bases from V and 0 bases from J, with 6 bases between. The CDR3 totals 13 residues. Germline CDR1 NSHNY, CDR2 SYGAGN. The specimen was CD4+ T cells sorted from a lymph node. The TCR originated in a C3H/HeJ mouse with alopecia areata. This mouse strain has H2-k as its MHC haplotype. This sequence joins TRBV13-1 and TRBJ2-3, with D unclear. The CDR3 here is CASSPTSAETLYF. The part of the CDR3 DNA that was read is TGTGCCAGCAGTCCTACTAGTGCAGAA.